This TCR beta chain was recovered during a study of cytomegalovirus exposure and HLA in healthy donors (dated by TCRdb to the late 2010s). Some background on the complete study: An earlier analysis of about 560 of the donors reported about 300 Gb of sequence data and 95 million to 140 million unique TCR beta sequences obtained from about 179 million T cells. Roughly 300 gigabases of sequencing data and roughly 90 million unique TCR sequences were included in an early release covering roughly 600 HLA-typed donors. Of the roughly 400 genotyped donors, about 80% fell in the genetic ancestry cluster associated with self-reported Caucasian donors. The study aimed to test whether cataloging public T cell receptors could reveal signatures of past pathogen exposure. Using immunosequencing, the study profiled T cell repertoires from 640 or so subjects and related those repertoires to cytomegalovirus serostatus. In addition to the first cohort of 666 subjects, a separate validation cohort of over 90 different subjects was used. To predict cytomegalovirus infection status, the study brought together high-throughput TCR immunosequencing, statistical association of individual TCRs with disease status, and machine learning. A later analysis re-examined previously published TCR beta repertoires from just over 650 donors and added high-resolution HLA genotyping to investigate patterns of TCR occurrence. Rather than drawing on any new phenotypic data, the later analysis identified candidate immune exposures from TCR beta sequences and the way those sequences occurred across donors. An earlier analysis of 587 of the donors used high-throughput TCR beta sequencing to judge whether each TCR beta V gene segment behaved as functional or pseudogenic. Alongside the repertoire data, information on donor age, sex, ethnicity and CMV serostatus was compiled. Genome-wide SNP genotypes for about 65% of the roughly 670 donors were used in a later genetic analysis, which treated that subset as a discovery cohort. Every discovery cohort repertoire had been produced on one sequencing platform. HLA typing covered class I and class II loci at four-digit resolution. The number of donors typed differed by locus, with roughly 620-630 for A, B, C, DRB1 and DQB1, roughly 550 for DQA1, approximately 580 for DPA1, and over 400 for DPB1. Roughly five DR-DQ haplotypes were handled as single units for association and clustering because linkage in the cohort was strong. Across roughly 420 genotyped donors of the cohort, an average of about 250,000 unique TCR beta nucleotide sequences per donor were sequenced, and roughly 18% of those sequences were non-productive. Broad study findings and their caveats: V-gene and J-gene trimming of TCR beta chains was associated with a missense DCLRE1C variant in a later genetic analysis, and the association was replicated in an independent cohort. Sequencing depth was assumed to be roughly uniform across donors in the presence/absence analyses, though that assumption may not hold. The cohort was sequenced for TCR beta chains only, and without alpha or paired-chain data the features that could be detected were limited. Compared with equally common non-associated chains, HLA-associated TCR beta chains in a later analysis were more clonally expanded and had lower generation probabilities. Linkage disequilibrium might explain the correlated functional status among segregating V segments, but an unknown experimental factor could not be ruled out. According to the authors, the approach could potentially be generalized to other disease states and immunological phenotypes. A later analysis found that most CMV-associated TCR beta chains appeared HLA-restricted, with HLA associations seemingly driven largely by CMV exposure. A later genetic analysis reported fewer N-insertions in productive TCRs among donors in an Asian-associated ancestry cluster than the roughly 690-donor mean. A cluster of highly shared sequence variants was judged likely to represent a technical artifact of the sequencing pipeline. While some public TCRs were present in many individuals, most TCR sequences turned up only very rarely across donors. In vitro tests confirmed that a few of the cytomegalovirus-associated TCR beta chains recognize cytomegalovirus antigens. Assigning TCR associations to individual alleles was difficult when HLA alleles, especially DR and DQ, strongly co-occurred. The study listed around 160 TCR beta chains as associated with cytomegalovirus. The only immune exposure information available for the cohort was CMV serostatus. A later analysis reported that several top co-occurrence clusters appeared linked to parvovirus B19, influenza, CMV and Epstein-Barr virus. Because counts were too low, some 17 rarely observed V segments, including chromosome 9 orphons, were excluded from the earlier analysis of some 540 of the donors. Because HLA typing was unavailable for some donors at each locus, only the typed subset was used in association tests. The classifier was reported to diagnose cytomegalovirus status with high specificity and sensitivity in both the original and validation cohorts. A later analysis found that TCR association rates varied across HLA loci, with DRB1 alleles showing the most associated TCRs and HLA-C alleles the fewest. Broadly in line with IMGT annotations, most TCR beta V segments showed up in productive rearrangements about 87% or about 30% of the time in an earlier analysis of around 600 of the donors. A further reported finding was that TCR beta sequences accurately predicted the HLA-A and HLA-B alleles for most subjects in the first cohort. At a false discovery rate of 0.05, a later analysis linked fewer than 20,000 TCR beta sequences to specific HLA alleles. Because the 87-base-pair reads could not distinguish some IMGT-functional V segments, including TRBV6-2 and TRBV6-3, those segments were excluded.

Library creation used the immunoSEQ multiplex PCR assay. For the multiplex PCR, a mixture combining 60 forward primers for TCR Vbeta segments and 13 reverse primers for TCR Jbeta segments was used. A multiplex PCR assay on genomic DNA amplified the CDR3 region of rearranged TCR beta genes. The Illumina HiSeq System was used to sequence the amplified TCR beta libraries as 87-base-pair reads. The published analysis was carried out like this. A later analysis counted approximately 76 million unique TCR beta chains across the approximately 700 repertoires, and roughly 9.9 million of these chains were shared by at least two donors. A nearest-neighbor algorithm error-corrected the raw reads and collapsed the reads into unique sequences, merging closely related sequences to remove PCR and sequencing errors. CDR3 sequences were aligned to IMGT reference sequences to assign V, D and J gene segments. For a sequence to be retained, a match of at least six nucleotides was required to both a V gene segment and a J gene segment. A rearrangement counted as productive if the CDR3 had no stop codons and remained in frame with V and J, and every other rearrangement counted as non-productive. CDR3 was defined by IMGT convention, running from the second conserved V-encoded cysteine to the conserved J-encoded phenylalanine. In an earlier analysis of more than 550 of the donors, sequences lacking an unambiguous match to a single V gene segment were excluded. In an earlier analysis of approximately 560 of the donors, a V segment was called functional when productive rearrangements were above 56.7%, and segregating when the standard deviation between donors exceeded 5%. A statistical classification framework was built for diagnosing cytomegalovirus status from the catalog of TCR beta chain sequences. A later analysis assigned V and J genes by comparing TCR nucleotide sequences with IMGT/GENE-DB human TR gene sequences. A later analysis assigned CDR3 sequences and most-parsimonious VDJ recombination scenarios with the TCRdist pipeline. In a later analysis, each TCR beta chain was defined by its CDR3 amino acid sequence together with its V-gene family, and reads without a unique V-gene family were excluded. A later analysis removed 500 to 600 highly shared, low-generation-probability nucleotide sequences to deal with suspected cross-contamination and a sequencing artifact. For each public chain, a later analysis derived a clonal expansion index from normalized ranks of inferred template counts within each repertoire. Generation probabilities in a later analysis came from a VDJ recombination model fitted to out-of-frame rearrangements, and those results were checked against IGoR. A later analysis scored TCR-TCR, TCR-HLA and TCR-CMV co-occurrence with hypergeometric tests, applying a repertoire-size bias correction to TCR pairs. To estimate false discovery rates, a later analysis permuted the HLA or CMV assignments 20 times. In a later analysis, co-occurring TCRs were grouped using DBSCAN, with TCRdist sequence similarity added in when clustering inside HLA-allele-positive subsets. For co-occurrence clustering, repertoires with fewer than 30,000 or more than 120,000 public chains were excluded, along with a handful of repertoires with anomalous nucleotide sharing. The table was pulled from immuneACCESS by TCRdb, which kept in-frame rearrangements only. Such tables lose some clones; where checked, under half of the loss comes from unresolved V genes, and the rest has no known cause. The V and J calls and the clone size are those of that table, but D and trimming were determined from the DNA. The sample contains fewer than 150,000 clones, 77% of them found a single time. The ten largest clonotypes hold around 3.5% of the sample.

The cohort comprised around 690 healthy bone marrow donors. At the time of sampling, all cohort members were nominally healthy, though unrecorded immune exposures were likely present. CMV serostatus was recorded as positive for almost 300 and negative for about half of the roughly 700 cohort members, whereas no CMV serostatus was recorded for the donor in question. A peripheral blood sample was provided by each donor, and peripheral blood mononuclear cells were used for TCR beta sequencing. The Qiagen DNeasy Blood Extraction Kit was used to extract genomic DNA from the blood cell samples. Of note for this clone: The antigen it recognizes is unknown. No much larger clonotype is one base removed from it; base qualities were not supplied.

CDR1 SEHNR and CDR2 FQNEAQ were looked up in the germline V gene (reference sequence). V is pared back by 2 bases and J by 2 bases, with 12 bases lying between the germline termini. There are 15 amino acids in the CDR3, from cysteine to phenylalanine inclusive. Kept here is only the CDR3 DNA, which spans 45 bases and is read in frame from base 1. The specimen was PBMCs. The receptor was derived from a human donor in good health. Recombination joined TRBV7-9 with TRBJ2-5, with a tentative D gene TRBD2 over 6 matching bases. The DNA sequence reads TGTGCCAGCAGCTTAATTACCCGGGGGCAAGAGACCCAGTACTTC. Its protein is CASSLITRGQETQYF.